Presented here are 17 T cell receptor beta chains from one specimen sequenced in a study of shared clonotypes between healthy human individuals. The table came from immunoSEQ multiplex PCR; TCRdb's copy has only in-frame clones and leaves some out. The data contain about 1.4 million clones, roughly 96% of them singletons. The sequencing input was naive CD4+ T cells sorted from blood. Subset reported: CD45RA+ positively selected. These receptors were collected from a man aged 30-40 years in good health.

V gene TRBV5-5 combines with J gene TRBJ1-3; 9 bases map to TRBD1. CDR3 size: 16 residues. V lost 5 bases and J lost 1; bases outside the gene matches: 7. CDR1 and CDR2 from the germline V gene are SGHKS and YYEKEE (reference sequence). CDR3 DNA sequence: TGTGCCAGCAGTGAGGACAGGGGTTATTCTGGAAACACCATATATTTT. Protein: CASSEDRGYSGNTIYF.

The rearrangement links TRBV5-1 to TRBJ1-2, with TRBD1 matching over 12 bases. CDR1 and CDR2 (germline): SGHRS, YFSETQ. CDR3 length: 17 amino acids. V gave up 4 bases and J gave up 5 bases; unmatched junction bases: 12. The CDR3 coding sequence is TGCGCCAGCAGCGACCCCGGGACAGGGGGCTCTGGATATGGCTACACCTTC. It specifies CASSDPGTGGSGYGYTF. The variable domain in full, completed from reference TRBV5-1 and TRBJ1-2, reads KAGVTQTPRYLIKTRGQQVTLSCSPISGHRSVSWYQQTPGQGLQFLFEYFSETQRNKGNFPGRFSGRQFSNSRSEMNVSTLELGDSALYLCASSDPGTGGSGYGYTFGSGTRLTVV.

This clone is a singleton in its sample. The chain has TRBV27 and TRBJ2-1; 15 bases match TRBD2. CDR1 is MNHEY and CDR2 is SMNVEV in the germline V gene (reference sequence). The V segment lost 4 bases and the J segment 9 bases; nucleotides outside the gene matches: 7. The CDR3 extends over 16 amino acids. The DNA for the CDR3 is TGTGCCAGCAGTTCCGGGACTAGCGGGAGGCGTCGTGAGCAGTTCTTC. Its translation: CASSSGTSGRRREQFF.

This sequence joins TRBV7-9 and TRBJ2-7, with a weak D call TRBD1 (6 bases). Germline CDR1 SEHNR, CDR2 FQNEAQ (reference sequence). V lost 1 base to trimming and J lost 2 bases, with 15 bases between them. There are 16 residues in the CDR3. CDR3 bases: TGTGCCAGCAGCTTAGTTCTAGGACAGTATCCCTACGAGCAGTACTTC. Its protein is CASSLVLGQYPYEQYF. The complete variable domain, with remaining parts taken from reference TRBV7-9 and TRBJ2-7, reads DTGVSQNPRHKITKRGQNVTFRCDPISEHNRLYWYRQTLGQGPEFLTYFQNEAQLEKSRLLSDRFSAERPKGSFSTLEIQRTEQGDSAMYLCASSLVLGQYPYEQYFGPGTRLTVT.

V gene TRBV4-1 combines with J gene TRBJ2-3; perhaps TRBD2 as D (6 bases). The germline V gene has CDR1 MGHRA and CDR2 YSYEKL. This CDR3 contains 17 residues. The V end was cut by 3 bases, the J end by 1 base, with 17 bases between. CDR3 loop: CASSHLTGVGGTDTQYF. The CDR3 DNA follows: TGCGCCAGCAGCCATCTAACGGGAGTAGGAGGCACAGATACGCAGTATTTT.

V is TRBV7-8 and J is TRBJ1-3; D unresolved. This CDR3 is built from 17 residues. CDR1 and CDR2 from the germline V gene are SGHVS and FQNEAQ. V gave up 2 bases and J gave up 0 bases, with 14 bases separating them. The CDR3, as DNA: TGTGCCAGCAGCTTACTGGTTGTCGGGCCCTCTGGAAACACCATATATTTT. The encoded protein is CASSLLVVGPSGNTIYF.

The chain joins TRBV28 to TRBJ1-5; D not resolved. V lost 4 bases, J lost 6 bases, and 13 bases lay in between. CDR1 MDHEN and CDR2 SYDVKM come from the germline V gene. The CDR3 loop spans 14 amino acids. The CDR3 sequence is CASSSPRIGQPQHF. The CDR3 DNA is TGTGCCAGCAGTTCCCCTAGGATAGGTCAGCCCCAGCATTTT.

CDR3 amino acids: CASSSDRGRGNGYTF. The DNA for the CDR3 is TGTGCCAGCAGTTCCGACAGGGGGCGCGGTAATGGCTACACCTTC. V and J are TRBV27 and TRBJ1-2; 10 bases map to TRBD1. The germline CDR1 and CDR2 sequences are MNHEY and SMNVEV (reference sequence). This CDR3 is built from 15 residues. The V and J ends lost 4 bases and 6 bases, in that order; junction bases with no gene match: 8.

V is TRBV19 and J is TRBJ1-5, with 12 bases fitting TRBD1. Germline V CDR1 and CDR2: LNHDA, SQIVND (reference sequence). V shed 5 bases, J shed 5 bases, and the junction held 4 bases outside the gene matches. The CDR3 extends over 15 amino acids. This CDR3 is CASSLGQGAHQPQHF. CDR3 DNA sequence: TGTGCCAGTAGTTTGGGACAGGGGGCGCATCAGCCCCAGCATTTT.

The V and J genes are TRBV6-5 and TRBJ1-5; D uncertain. Germline loops: CDR1 MNHEY, CDR2 SVGAGI. The CDR3 sequence is 14 residues long. Trimming shortened V by 6 bases and J by 4 bases, and 13 bases separated the two germline ends. The CDR3 sequence: CASSRPRWNQPQHF. Written as DNA, the CDR3 is TGTGCCAGCAGCCGACCCCGGTGGAATCAGCCCCAGCATTTT.

The V gene is TRBV7-2, the J gene TRBJ1-4; D is unclear. The CDR3 loop spans 12 amino acids. Germline V gene sequence: CDR1 SGHTA, CDR2 FQGNSA. Trimming stripped 5 bases from V and 5 bases from J, with 6 bases between. As DNA, the CDR3 is TGTGCCAGCAGCCCCCCAAATGAAAAACTGTTTTTT. Translated: CASSPPNEKLFF.

The chain recombines TRBV7-3 with TRBJ2-7; D is unresolved. CDR3 length equals 13 residues. Germline CDR1 reads SGHTA; CDR2 reads FQGTGA. With 5 bases removed from V and 3 bases from J, the gap between germline ends came to 11 bases. The CDR3 region is CASSPLGVYEQYF. The CDR3 coding sequence is TGTGCCAGCAGCCCACTTGGGGTCTACGAGCAGTACTTC.

V and J are TRBV11-2 and TRBJ2-7; TRBD1 aligns across 9 bases. The V gene's germline CDR1 is SGHAT and CDR2 FQNNGV. The CDR3 has 13 amino acids. The V segment lost 7 bases and the J segment 3 bases; nucleotides outside the gene matches: 4. CDR3 amino acids: CASNPGQGYEQYF. In nucleotides, the CDR3 is TGTGCCAGCAACCCGGGACAGGGCTACGAGCAGTACTTC.

This clone has only one observation. This chain links TRBV7-9 with TRBJ2-7; 8 nucleotides line up with TRBD1. The CDR3 length is 13 residues. V shed 6 bases, J shed 9 bases, and the junction held 10 bases outside the gene matches. Germline V gene lookup returns CDR1 SEHNR and CDR2 FQNEAQ (reference sequence). In nucleotides, the CDR3 is TGTGCCAGCAGTCGTGTACAGGGGGATGTGCAGTACTTC. Its translation is CASSRVQGDVQYF.

V gene TRBV11-3 combines with J gene TRBJ2-3; 8 nucleotides match TRBD1. This CDR3 region has 16 residues. Germline V gene lookup returns CDR1 SGHNT and CDR2 YENEEA. J gave up 0 bases and V 6 bases, and 8 bases lay outside the gene matches. The CDR3 loop is CASRPRQGISTDTQYF. CDR3 DNA: TGTGCCAGCAGACCTAGACAGGGGATAAGCACAGATACGCAGTATTTT. Variable domain in full (rest from reference TRBV11-3 and TRBJ2-3): EAGVVQSPRYKIIEKKQPVAFWCNPISGHNTLYWYLQNLGQGPELLIRYENEEAVDDSQLPKDRFSAERLKGVDSTLKIQPAELGDSAVYLCASRPRQGISTDTQYFGPGTRLTVL.

CDR3 nucleotides: TGTGCCAGCTCACCGGACAGGGGAGTGGGCAAAAACATTCAGTACTTC. Its protein product is CASSPDRGVGKNIQYF. V gene TRBV18 combines with J gene TRBJ2-4, with 9 bases aligning to TRBD1. Germline CDR1 reads KGHSH; CDR2 reads LQKENI. V shed 3 bases and J 3 bases; nucleotides not matched to a gene: 6. The CDR3 extends over 16 amino acids.

This rearrangement joins TRBV27 to TRBJ2-5; tentative D call: TRBD1 (5 bases). From germline, CDR1 is MNHEY and CDR2 SMNVEV (reference sequence). The V gene lost 5 bases and the J gene lost 3 bases, with 10 bases spanning the gap. This CDR3 comprises 13 residues. CDR3 protein: CASSNRRKETQYF. In nucleotides, the CDR3 is TGTGCCAGCAGTAACAGGCGGAAAGAGACCCAGTACTTC.